Each of the 2 T cell receptor beta chains below was sequenced from the same sample in a study of blood T cells in healthy people across ages. The authors ran a second PCR of about 6 to 12 cycles using a sample-barcoded 5' primer and a J-beta primer mix. MiXCR was run by TCRdb on the 5' RACE reads, yielding one entry per CDR3 protein. In the table there are about 570,000 distinct CDR3 sequences, around 27% of which are singletons. These data also formed part of another study, on T cells of mothers and their children.

Sequencing was performed on blood. The receptors derive from a boy aged 2 to 10 in good health.

V gene TRBV25-1 combines with J gene TRBJ2-7; weak D call: TRBD2 (5 bases). The J call may be faulty, since TRBJ2-1 better matches the DNA end. From germline, CDR1 is MGHDK and CDR2 SYGVNS. The CDR3 has 14 amino acids. In DNA, the CDR3 is TGTGCCAGCAGTGGAGGGTTGATCAACAATGAGCAGTTCTTC. The encoded protein is CASSGGLINNEQFF.

The chain employs TRBV4-2 and TRBJ1-4; 8 nucleotides match TRBD1. V trimming: 0 bases; J trimming: 4 bases; junction bases outside the gene matches: 4. Germline V gene lookup returns CDR1 LGHNA and CDR2 YNFKEQ. The CDR3 is 16 residues long. The CDR3 here is CASSQDRGQGNEKLFF. The DNA for the CDR3 is TGTGCCAGCAGCCAAGACCGCGGACAGGGTAATGAAAAACTGTTTTTT.